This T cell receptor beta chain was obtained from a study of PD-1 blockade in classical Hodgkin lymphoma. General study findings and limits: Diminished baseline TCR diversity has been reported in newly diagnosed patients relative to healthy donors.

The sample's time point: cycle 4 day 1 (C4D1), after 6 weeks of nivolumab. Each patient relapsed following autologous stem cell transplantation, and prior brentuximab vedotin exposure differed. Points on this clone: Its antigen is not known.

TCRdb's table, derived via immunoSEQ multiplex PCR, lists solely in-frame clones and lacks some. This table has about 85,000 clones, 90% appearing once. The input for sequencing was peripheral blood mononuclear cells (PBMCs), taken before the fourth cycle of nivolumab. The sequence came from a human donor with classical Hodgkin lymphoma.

The CDR3: CAWGPFSGANVLTF. DNA for the CDR3: TGTGCCTGGGGTCCGTTCTCTGGGGCCAACGTCCTGACTTTC. The chain links TRBV30 to TRBJ2-6; D not resolved. V was shortened by 5 bases and J by 0 bases, with 8 bases between the two germline ends. The CDR3 covers 14 residues. The germline V gene has CDR1 GTSNPN and CDR2 SVGIG (reference sequence). The full variable domain, its missing parts supplied by reference TRBV30 and TRBJ2-6, is SQTIHQWPATLVQPVGSPLSLECTVEGTSNPNLYWYRQAAGRGLQLLFYSVGIGQISSEVPQNLSASRPQDRQFILSSKKLLLSDSGFYLCAWGPFSGANVLTFGAGSRLTVL.